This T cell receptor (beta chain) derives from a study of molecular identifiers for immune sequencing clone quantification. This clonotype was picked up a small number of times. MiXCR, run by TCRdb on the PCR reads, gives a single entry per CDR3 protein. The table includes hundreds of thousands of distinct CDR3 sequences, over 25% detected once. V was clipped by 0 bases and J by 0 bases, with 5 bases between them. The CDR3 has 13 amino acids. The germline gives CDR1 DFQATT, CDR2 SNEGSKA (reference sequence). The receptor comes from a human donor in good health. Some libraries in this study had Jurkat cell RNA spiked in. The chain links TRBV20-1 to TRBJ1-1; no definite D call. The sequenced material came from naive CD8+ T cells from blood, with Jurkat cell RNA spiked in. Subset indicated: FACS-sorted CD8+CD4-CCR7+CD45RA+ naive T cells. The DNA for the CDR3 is TGCAGTGCTAGAGATCAGATGAACACTGAAGCTTTCTTT. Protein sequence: CSARDQMNTEAFF.